This entry concerns a single T cell receptor beta chain. The antigen is not known. These data are taken from a study of cytomegalovirus exposure and HLA in healthy donors. Both 60 Vbeta primers and 13 Jbeta primers went into the PCR. Original methodology: About 10 million of tens of millions of unique TCR beta chains were shared, per a later count. Profiled with immunoSEQ multiplex PCR; TCRdb holds only in-frame clones, not every one. V, J and clone size derive from that table, while D and trimming were established from the DNA sequence. This table has 200,000 to 300,000 clones, about four fifths appearing once. General observations from the study: An analysis done earlier found most TCR beta V segments productive about 87% or about 30% of the time. Across all donors, roughly uniform sequencing depth was an assumption of the presence/absence analyses.

Healthy bone marrow donors supplied every sample. CDR3 size: 14 residues. The J segment lost 4 bases and the V segment lost 5 bases, leaving 7 bases of the junction unmatched. Germline V gives CDR1 MNHEY, CDR2 SMNVEV (reference sequence). The gene calls are TRBV27 and TRBJ1-1; 7 bases map to TRBD1. The TCR sequence derives from a woman in her forties in good health and CMV-seropositive. Specimen: PBMCs. DNA for the CDR3: TGTGCCAGCAGTCTGGACAGGAGTAGCACTGAAGCTTTCTTT. It yields the protein CASSLDRSSTEAFF.